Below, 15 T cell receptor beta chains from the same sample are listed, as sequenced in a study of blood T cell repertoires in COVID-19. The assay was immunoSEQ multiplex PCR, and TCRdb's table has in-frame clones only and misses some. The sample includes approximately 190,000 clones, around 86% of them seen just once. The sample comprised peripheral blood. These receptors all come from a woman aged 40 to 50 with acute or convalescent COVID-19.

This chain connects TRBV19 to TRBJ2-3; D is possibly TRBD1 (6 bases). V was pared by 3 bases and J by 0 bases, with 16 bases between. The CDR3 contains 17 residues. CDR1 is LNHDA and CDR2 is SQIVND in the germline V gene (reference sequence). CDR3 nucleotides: TGTGCCAGTAGTATTGGGCAGGGGCGTCCTAGCACAGATACGCAGTATTTT. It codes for CASSIGQGRPSTDTQYF.

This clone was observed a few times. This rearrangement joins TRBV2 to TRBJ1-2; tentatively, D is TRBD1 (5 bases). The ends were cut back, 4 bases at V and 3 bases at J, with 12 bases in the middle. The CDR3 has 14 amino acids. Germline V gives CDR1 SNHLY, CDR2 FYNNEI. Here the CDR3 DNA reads TGTGCCAGCAGTGGCAGGGAGGGCTACTATGGCTACACCTTC. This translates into CASSGREGYYGYTF.

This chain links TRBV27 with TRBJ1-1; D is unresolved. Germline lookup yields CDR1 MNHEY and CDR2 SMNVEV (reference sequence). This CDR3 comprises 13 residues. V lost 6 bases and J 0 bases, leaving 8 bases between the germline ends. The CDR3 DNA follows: TGTGCCAGCAGCTCTACAGTGAACACTGAAGCTTTCTTT. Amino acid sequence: CASSSTVNTEAFF.

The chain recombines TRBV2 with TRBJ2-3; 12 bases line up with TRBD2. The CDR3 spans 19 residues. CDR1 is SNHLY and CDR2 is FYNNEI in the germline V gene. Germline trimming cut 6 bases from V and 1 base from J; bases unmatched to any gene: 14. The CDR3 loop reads CASSQGASGGAYRTDTQYF. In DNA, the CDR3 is TGTGCCAGCAGCCAAGGGGCTAGCGGGGGGGCCTACCGCACAGATACGCAGTATTTT.

The CDR3 protein is CARSTARSKNEQFF. The CDR3 DNA is TGTGCCAGAAGCACGGCACGGAGTAAAAATGAGCAGTTCTTC. The chain uses TRBV5-3 and TRBJ2-1; D remains ambiguous. TRBV5-3 is an ORF; its function is uncertain. The CDR3 runs to 14 residues. Trimming stripped 4 bases from V and 7 bases from J, with 15 bases between.

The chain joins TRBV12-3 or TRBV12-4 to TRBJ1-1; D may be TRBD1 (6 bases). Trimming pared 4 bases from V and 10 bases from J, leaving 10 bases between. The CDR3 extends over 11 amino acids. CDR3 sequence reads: CASSSRGPAFF. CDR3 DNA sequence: TGTGCCAGCAGTTCCAGGGGACCAGCTTTCTTT.

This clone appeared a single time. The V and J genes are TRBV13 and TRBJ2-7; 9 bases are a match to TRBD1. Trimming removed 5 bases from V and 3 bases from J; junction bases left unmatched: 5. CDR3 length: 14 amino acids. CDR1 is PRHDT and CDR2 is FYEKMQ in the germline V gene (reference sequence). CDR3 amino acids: CASSRGQGFYEQYF. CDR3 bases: TGTGCCAGCAGCAGGGGACAGGGATTCTACGAGCAGTACTTC.

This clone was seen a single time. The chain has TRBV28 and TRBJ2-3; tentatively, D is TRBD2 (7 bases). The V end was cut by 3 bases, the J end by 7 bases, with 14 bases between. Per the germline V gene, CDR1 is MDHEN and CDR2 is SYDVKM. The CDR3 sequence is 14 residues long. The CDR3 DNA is TGTGCCAGCAGTTTGGGGGGGGCCATTAATACGCAGTATTTT. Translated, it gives CASSLGGAINTQYF.

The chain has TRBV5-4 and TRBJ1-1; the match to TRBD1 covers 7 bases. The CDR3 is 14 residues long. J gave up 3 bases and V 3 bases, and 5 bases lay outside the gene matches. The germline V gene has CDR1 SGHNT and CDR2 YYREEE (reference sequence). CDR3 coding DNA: TGTGCCAGCAGCTGGGACAGAAGCTACACTGAAGCTTTCTTT. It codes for CASSWDRSYTEAFF.

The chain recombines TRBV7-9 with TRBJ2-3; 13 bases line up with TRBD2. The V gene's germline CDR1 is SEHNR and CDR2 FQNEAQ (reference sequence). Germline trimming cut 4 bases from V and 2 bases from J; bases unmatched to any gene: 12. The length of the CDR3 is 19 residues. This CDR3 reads CASSSGLAGDGAHTDTQYF. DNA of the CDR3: TGTGCCAGCAGCTCCGGACTAGCGGGAGATGGGGCCCACACAGATACGCAGTATTTT.

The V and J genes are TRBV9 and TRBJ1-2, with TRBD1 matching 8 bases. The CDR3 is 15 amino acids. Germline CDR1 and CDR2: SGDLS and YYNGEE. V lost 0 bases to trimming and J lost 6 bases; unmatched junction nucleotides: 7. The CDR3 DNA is TGTGCCAGCAGCGTAGCGTCAGGGGGCGCCGATGGCTACACCTTC. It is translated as CASSVASGGADGYTF.

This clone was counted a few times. This CDR3 reads CASSSDRRNEAFF. The CDR3 DNA follows: TGTGCCAGCAGCTCGGACAGGAGGAATGAAGCTTTCTTT. The chain links TRBV7-2 to TRBJ1-1, with TRBD1 identical over 7 bases. With 4 bases clipped from V and 7 bases from J, the junction kept 6 bases outside the gene matches. The germline gives CDR1 SGHTA, CDR2 FQGNSA. The CDR3 is 13 residues long.

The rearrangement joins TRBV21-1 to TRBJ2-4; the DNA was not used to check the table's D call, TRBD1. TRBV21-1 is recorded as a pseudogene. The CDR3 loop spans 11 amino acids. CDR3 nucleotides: TGTGCCAATCCAGGGGGCCAAATTCAGTACTTC. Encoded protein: CANPGGQIQYF.

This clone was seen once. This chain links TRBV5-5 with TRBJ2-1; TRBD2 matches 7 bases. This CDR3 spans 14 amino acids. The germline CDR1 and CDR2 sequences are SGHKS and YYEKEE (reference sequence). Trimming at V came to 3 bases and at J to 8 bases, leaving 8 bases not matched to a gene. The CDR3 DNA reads TGTGCCAGCAGCTCCTCGATGGGAGGGTATGAGCAGTTCTTC. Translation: CASSSSMGGYEQFF.

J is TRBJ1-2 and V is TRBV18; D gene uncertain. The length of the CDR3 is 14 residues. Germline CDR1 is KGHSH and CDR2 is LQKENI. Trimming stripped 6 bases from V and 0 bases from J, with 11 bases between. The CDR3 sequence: CASSPSGSNYGYTF. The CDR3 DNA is TGTGCCAGCTCTCCGAGCGGTTCTAACTATGGCTACACCTTC.